One sample yielded the 10 T cell receptor beta chains listed below, sequenced in a study of T cells after yellow fever vaccination (dated by TCRdb to 2018 to 2020). The treatment or condition tag for this specimen amounts to: live attenuated yellow fever vaccine strain. Library prep was done by 5' RACE. The data were produced on an Illumina NovaSeq 6000. TCRdb reworked the public reads: Q25 trimming with fastp, MiXCR clone assembly, productive beta chains retained. Rows matching on CDR3 protein sequence are summarized as one entry with the most common DNA and genes. This sample holds 300,000 to 350,000 distinct CDR3 sequences; over 8.5% were observed only once. The ten most abundant clones make up 3% to 4% of the sample. Sequencing was performed on CD4+ T cells sorted from PBMCs, taken 45 days after the yellow fever booster vaccination. These TCRs come from a man aged 18 to 29 who received the YFV17D yellow fever vaccine.

At least ten counts were recorded for this clonotype. The rearrangement joins TRBV29-1 to TRBJ2-5; TRBD2 aligns across 11 bases. Trimming removed 5 bases from V and 7 bases from J; junction bases left unmatched: 15. From germline, CDR1 is SQVTM and CDR2 ANQGSEA. The CDR3 consists of 16 residues. The CDR3 DNA follows: TGCAGCGTTAATCTAGCGGGGGGCGCTTATAAGGGGACCCAGTACTTC. Translated, it gives CSVNLAGGAYKGTQYF.

The chain is built from TRBV2 and TRBJ2-7; D may be TRBD1 (5 bases). Germline CDR1 reads SNHLY; CDR2 reads FYNNEI. With 4 bases removed from V and 7 bases from J, the gap between germline ends came to 14 bases. This CDR3 contains 13 residues. Written as DNA, the CDR3 is TGTGCCAGCAGTGTAGGACAACTGTCGGAGCAGTACGTC. Residues: CASSVGQLSEQYV.

This clonotype was counted a few times. This sequence joins TRBV18 and TRBJ1-2; 7 bases are shared with TRBD1. Trimming cost V 4 bases and J 4 bases; bases outside gene matches: 9. Germline CDR1 reads KGHSH; CDR2 reads LQKENI. This CDR3 is built from 15 residues. The CDR3 DNA reads as TGTGCCAGCTCACGCCGACAGGGAGGGAGCTATGGCTACACCTTC. This gives the protein CASSRRQGGSYGYTF.

This clonotype has just a few counts. Since a much larger clone is just one base distant, this may be a read error. J is TRBJ1-3 and V is TRBV5-1, with D possibly TRBD1 on 5 matching bases. This CDR3 has 13 amino acids. Germline CDR1 SGHRS, CDR2 YFSETQ. Between the trimmed V and J ends, which lost 4 bases and 0 bases, there was a span of 5 bases. The CDR3, as DNA: TGCGCCAGCAGCGGGGCCTCTGGAAACACCATATATTTT. This sequence encodes CASSGASGNTIYF.

In this sample, this clonotype turned up a few times. The chain has TRBV19 and TRBJ1-1; 9 bases agree with TRBD1. The CDR3 spans 14 residues. Per the germline V gene, CDR1 is LNHDA and CDR2 is SQIVND (reference sequence). With 6 bases clipped from V and 5 bases from J, the junction kept 7 bases outside the gene matches. CDR3 sequence (DNA): TGTGCCAGTAGGCAACAGGGGGCTGGGACTGAAGCTTTCTTT. Translating it yields CASRQQGAGTEAFF.

This chain links TRBV28 with TRBJ1-1; 8 positions match TRBD1. Per germline, CDR1 MDHEN and CDR2 SYDVKM. The CDR3 is made up of 14 amino acids. V lost 9 bases to trimming and J lost 2 bases; unmatched junction nucleotides: 8. The CDR3 DNA reads as TGTGCCAGTTTCATTGGGACAGGAAACACTGAAGCTTTCTTT. Its translation: CASFIGTGNTEAFF.

This clonotype was detected only a few times. This chain joins TRBV6-2 or TRBV6-3 and TRBJ2-1; TRBD1 aligns across 7 bases. This CDR3 comprises 16 residues. J lost 1 base, V lost 7 bases, and 10 bases had no gene match. Germline-derived CDR1 and CDR2 are MNHEY and SVGEGT. In DNA, the CDR3 is TGTGCCAGCAAGGGTAACAGGGGAATTTCCTACAATGAGCAGTTCTTC. This encodes CASKGNRGISYNEQFF.

The chain employs TRBV5-1 and TRBJ2-1; D unclear. CDR1 and CDR2 from the germline V gene are SGHRS and YFSETQ. The CDR3 length is 13 residues. V was cut by 5 bases and J by 9 bases, with 15 bases left in between. The CDR3 is CASRPPAKAEQFF. CDR3 nucleotide sequence: TGCGCCAGCAGGCCCCCAGCTAAGGCTGAGCAGTTCTTC.

Written as DNA, the CDR3 is TGTGCCAGCAGTGACCTGACAGGGTTTCAAGAGACCCAGTACTTC. The encoded protein is CASSDLTGFQETQYF. The chain has TRBV25-1 and TRBJ2-5; 7 nucleotides agree with TRBD1. CDR3 length: 15 residues. With 3 bases clipped from V and 2 bases from J, the junction kept 6 bases outside the gene matches. CDR1 is MGHDK, CDR2 SYGVNS, per germline.

This clonotype was picked up a small number of times. V gene TRBV19 combines with J gene TRBJ2-6; D remains ambiguous. The CDR3 totals 12 residues. V was shortened by 0 bases and J by 12 bases, with 6 bases between the two germline ends. The V gene's germline CDR1 is LNHDA and CDR2 SQIVND (reference sequence). CDR3: CASSIDWGVLTF. The CDR3 bases are TGTGCCAGTAGTATAGACTGGGGCGTCCTGACTTTC.